This record concerns one T cell receptor beta chain sequence. As yet, its antigen is unknown. This sample was taken from a study of cytomegalovirus exposure and HLA in healthy donors. Method: immunoSEQ multiplex PCR; TCRdb's copy keeps in-frame clones and lacks some. The sample yields 65,000 to 90,000 clones, approximately 90% seen once. Findings of the study overall: Rarity held for most TCR sequences, but there were some public TCRs that occurred in many donors. First-cohort TCR clusters were later found to tend to co-occur in the roughly 130 validation repertoires.

J gave up 5 bases and V 3 bases, and 7 bases lay outside the gene matches. The germline V gene has CDR1 SGDLS and CDR2 YYNGEE. This CDR3 spans 15 amino acids. What was sequenced was PBMCs. The genes are TRBV9 and TRBJ2-5, with 10 nucleotides matching TRBD2. This clonotype originated in a woman aged 18-29 years in good health and CMV-seropositive. The CDR3 DNA sequence: TGTGCCAGCAGCGAAAGCGGGGGGGCCGGGGAGACCCAGTACTTC. As protein: CASSESGGAGETQYF.